This entry features one T cell receptor beta chain sequence. The table came from immunoSEQ multiplex PCR; TCRdb's copy has only in-frame clones and leaves some out. Of roughly 25,000 clones in the sample, 88% were seen once. This record belongs to a study of OX40 agonist ivuxolimab in advanced cancers. In the study overall: With ivuxolimab, an agonistic anti-OX40 (CD134) antibody, patients were treated.

This CDR3 has 13 amino acids. Trimming shortened V by 5 bases and J by 6 bases, and 10 bases separated the two germline ends. CDR1 is SGHTA, CDR2 FQGTGA, per germline. The sequence derives from an adult with an advanced solid tumor such as melanoma, head and neck, liver or kidney cancer. V is TRBV7-3 and J is TRBJ2-2; possible D gene TRBD1, 5 bases. The sample here was CD4+ or CD8+ T cells sorted from blood, taken in a trial of the OX40 agonist ivuxolimab. CDR3 loop: CASSARVSGELFF. The CDR3 coding sequence is TGTGCCAGCAGCGCCAGGGTTTCCGGGGAGCTGTTTTTT.